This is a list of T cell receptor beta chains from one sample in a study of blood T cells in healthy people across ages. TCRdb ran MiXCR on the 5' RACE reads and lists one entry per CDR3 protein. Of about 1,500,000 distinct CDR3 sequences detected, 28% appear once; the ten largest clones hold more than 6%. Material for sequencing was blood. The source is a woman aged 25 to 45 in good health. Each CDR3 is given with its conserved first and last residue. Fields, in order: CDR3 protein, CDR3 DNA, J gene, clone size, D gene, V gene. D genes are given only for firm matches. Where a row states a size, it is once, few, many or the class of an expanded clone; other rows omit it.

CDR3 protein: CASSVLQGAGTNYGYTF
CDR3 DNA: TGTGCCAGCAGCGTGCTACAGGGGGCCGGAACTAACTATGGCTACACCTTC
J gene: TRBJ1-2
clone size: .
D gene: TRBD1
V gene: TRBV7-2

CDR3 protein: CTSSLDRARYNEQFF
CDR3 DNA: TGTACCAGCAGCCTTGACAGGGCTAGATACAATGAGCAGTTCTTC
J gene: TRBJ2-1
clone size: .
D gene: TRBD1
V gene: TRBV6-5

CDR3 protein: CASSPLLSGTGADTQYF
CDR3 DNA: TGTGCCAGCTCACCACTTTTATCTGGGACAGGCGCAGATACGCAGTATTTT
J gene: TRBJ2-3
clone size: .
D gene: TRBD1
V gene: TRBV18

CDR3 protein: CSARAGSGTDTQYF
CDR3 DNA: TGCAGTGCTAGAGCGGGGTCGGGCACAGATACGCAGTATTTT
J gene: TRBJ2-3
clone size: .
D gene: .
V gene: TRBV20-1

CDR3 protein: CVSVRQSWSEAFF
CDR3 DNA: TGTGTCAGCGTAAGACAGTCTTGGTCTGAAGCTTTCTTT
J gene: TRBJ1-1
clone size: .
D gene: .
V gene: TRBV12-3/TRBV12-4

CDR3 protein: CASREGGLSTDTQYF
CDR3 DNA: TGTGCCAGCAGAGAAGGAGGGCTGAGCACAGATACGCAGTATTTT
J gene: TRBJ2-3
clone size: .
D gene: .
V gene: TRBV12-3/TRBV12-4

CDR3 protein: CASSESAGATTDTQYF
CDR3 DNA: TGCGCCAGCAGTGAGTCGGCGGGAGCGACCACAGATACGCAGTATTTT
J gene: TRBJ2-3
clone size: .
D gene: TRBD2
V gene: TRBV10-1

CDR3 protein: CATSESGIKETQYF
CDR3 DNA: TGTGCCACCAGTGAGAGCGGGATAAAAGAGACCCAGTACTTC
J gene: TRBJ2-5
clone size: .
D gene: TRBD2
V gene: TRBV24-1

CDR3 protein: CASSPYRDNPVAQHF
CDR3 DNA: TGTGCCAGCAGCCCATACAGGGACAATCCAGTAGCCCAGCATTTT
J gene: TRBJ1-5
clone size: once
D gene: .
V gene: TRBV3-1

CDR3 protein: CASSLPGRSAYEQYF
CDR3 DNA: TGTGCCAGCAGTTTACCAGGACGGAGCGCCTACGAGCAGTACTTC
J gene: TRBJ2-7
clone size: .
D gene: .
V gene: TRBV28

CDR3 protein: CASSLGPPTYEQYF
CDR3 DNA: TGTGCCAGCAGCCTCGGGCCACCCACGTACGAGCAGTACTTC
J gene: TRBJ2-7
clone size: many
D gene: .
V gene: TRBV7-2

CDR3 protein: CSARVSLRALEQYF
CDR3 DNA: TGCAGTGCTAGAGTGAGCTTAAGGGCCCTCGAGCAGTACTTC
J gene: TRBJ2-7
clone size: few
D gene: .
V gene: TRBV20-1

CDR3 protein: CASSLTGRTSPLHF
CDR3 DNA: TGTGCCAGCAGCTTAACAGGGCGTACTTCACCCCTCCACTTT
J gene: TRBJ1-6
clone size: .
D gene: .
V gene: TRBV7-3